Below, 2 T cell receptor beta chains from the same sample are listed, as sequenced in a study of T cells after yellow fever vaccination. In TCRdb, the 5' RACE reads were re-called with MiXCR into one record per CDR3 protein. The table shows about 260,000 distinct CDR3 sequences, with more than 3.5% occurring only once. The starting material was PBMCs, obtained 15 days after the yellow fever booster vaccination. These receptors all come from a man younger than 30 who received the YFV17D yellow fever vaccine.

This clonotype was recorded at least ten times. The chain uses TRBV7-2 and TRBJ2-7; D gene uncertain. Trimming stripped 2 bases from V and 6 bases from J, with 11 bases between. CDR3 length: 13 residues. Germline lookup yields CDR1 SGHTA and CDR2 FQGNSA. The CDR3 loop reads CASSLIPLAEQYV. The CDR3 bases are TGTGCCAGCAGCTTAATACCACTGGCCGAGCAGTACGTC.

This clonotype has at least ten counts. The chain is built from TRBV18 and TRBJ2-7; D is perhaps TRBD1 (6 bases). The CDR3 has 16 residues. Germline V gene sequence: CDR1 KGHSH, CDR2 LQKENI. V dropped 3 bases and J dropped 4 bases, with 19 bases sitting between them. The CDR3 DNA sequence: TGTGCCAGCTCACCGGCTGGGGCAGGGGTGTTGTACGAGCAGTACTTC. As protein: CASSPAGAGVLYEQYF.